This T cell receptor (beta chain) was captured in a study of T-cell memory formation after mild COVID-19. Study background: TCR clusters were mostly donor specific. Findings of the study overall: Certain responding clones were present in pre-infection memory, suggesting participation of cross-reactive memory.

TCR alpha and TCR beta cDNA libraries carrying sample barcodes and UMIs came from 5'RACE with constant-segment primers. TCRdb re-derived calls from the 5' RACE reads in MiXCR, one entry per CDR3 protein. Seen here are around 250,000 distinct CDR3 sequences, 15% to 20% observed once, and the top ten hold roughly 20%. On this clonotype: Its matching antigen is unknown. Relative to the germline gene, one junction end is altered; a read error may explain this.

The sequenced sample consisted of PBMCs or a T cell subset sorted from them (not recorded which). The clonotype originates from a man aged 18 to 35 who had mild COVID-19 (a few samples of this study predate the infection). Cell type and time point are not known.

The CDR3 DNA sequence: TGTGCCAGCACCAGTGGGAATATCCTGGTCGGGTTC. Amino acids: CASTSGNILVGF. The V call is TRBV2, the J call TRBJ2-1, with no clear D. The CDR3 is made up of 12 amino acids. Germline assignment: CDR1 SNHLY and CDR2 FYNNEI.